This T cell receptor (beta chain) stems from a study of blood T cell repertoires in COVID-19. On the study more broadly: PBMCs, B-cell-depleted T cells, or T cells were the source of the cDNA or gDNA that made up the material.

Participant-reported clinical history was the basis for cohort assignment. Sequencing used immunoSEQ multiplex PCR; TCRdb keeps in-frame clones, though not all of them. Of 300,000 to 400,000 clones listed, 89% were seen once; the top ten hold approximately 4.7%. This CDR3 spans 16 amino acids. Material for sequencing was PBMCs or T cells enriched from blood (not recorded which). The source is a man between 60 and 75 years old who had recovered from COVID-19. The rearrangement joins TRBV21-1 to TRBJ1-2; TRBD1 is taken as the D call from the table, unchecked against the DNA. TRBV21-1 represents a pseudogene. CDR3 nucleotides: TGTGCCAGCAGCGCAAACAGGGGGCGCGAAGACTATGGCTACACCTTC. Protein sequence: CASSANRGREDYGYTF.